The rows below give T cell receptor beta chains drawn from one sample of a study of T cells in Graves' hyperthyroidism and ophthalmopathy. TCRdb redid the calling of the multiplex PCR reads with MiXCR, one entry per CDR3 protein. The sample carries hundreds of thousands of distinct CDR3 sequences, approximately 15% recorded once. Sample: blood. The receptors were sampled from a woman aged 40 to 50 with Graves' ophthalmopathy. Both conserved end residues are part of each CDR3. The D gene is left open where the match is weak. Clone size is not always given. Where it is, it says once, few, many or a class for expanded clones.

>TRBV5-1|NA|TRBJ1-1|many
TGCGCCAGCAGCCCGGACAGTTCGAACACTGAAGCTTTCTTT
CASSPDSSNTEAFF
>TRBV27|NA|TRBJ1-3|many
TGTGCCAGCAGTTTATCGAGGGACAACAAGCTAAACACCATATATTTT
CASSLSRDNKLNTIYF
>TRBV20-1|TRBD1|TRBJ1-4|few
TGCAGTGCCCTGACAGGGGATCGAGGAAAACTGTTTTTT
CSALTGDRGKLFF
>TRBV6-4|TRBD1|TRBJ1-2|NA
TGTGCCAGTAGGGGGGACCGGGACAGGGGCCTAGATCACTATGGCTACACCTTC
CASRGDRDRGLDHYGYTF
>TRBV7-9|TRBD2|TRBJ2-1|NA
TGTGCCAGCAGCTCCCGACTAGCGGACTCCTACAATGAGCAGTTCTTC
CASSSRLADSYNEQFF
>TRBV6-1|TRBD1|TRBJ1-1|NA
TGTGCCAGCAGCATAGCCGGGACAGGGGGTAATGAAGCTTTCTTT
CASSIAGTGGNEAFF
>TRBV4-2|TRBD1|TRBJ2-7|NA
TGTGCCAGCAGCCAAGAAGGGACAGGGGGGCGATCGCAGTACTTC
CASSQEGTGGRSQYF
>TRBV6-1|NA|TRBJ2-7|many
TGTGCCAGCAGCTTGGGGACACGAATCTACGAGCAGTACTTC
CASSLGTRIYEQYF
>TRBV11-2|TRBD2|TRBJ2-3|NA
TGTGCCAGCAACTCGGGACTAGCGGGACTTGCGCAGTATTTT
CASNSGLAGLAQYF
>TRBV12-3/TRBV12-4|NA|TRBJ2-1|few
TGTGCCAGTCAGGAGCGGGCTTACAATGAGCAGTTCTTC
CASQERAYNEQFF
>TRBV11-2|TRBD2|TRBJ2-5|many
TGTGCCAGCAGCTTAGAGCCGGGACTAGCAACAGAGACCCAGTACTTC
CASSLEPGLATETQYF
>TRBV6-2/TRBV6-3|TRBD2|TRBJ2-3|many
TGTGCCAGCAGTTACTCGATGGCGGGAGCCTGGGGGGATACGCAGTATTTT
CASSYSMAGAWGDTQYF
>TRBV5-1|NA|TRBJ2-7|many
TGCGCCAGCAGCTTGCTTGGAGTACAGCCTAACGAGCAGTACTTC
CASSLLGVQPNEQYF
>TRBV5-1|TRBD2|TRBJ2-2|many
TGCGCCAGCAGCTTCCTAGCGGGACGGGAGACCGGGGAGCTGTTTTTT
CASSFLAGRETGELFF
>TRBV3-1|TRBD1|TRBJ1-2|once
TGTGCCAGCAGCCCGAACAGGGGGCGATACCACTATGGCTACACCTTC
CASSPNRGRYHYGYTF
>TRBV6-5|TRBD1|TRBJ2-7|many
TGTGCCAGCAGTTACTCGGGGACAGGGGGCTACGGGCAGTACTTC
CASSYSGTGGYGQYF
>TRBV19|TRBD2|TRBJ2-1|NA
TGTGCCAGTGGGGGGGGTGTCACCAGCTCCTACAATGAGCAGTTCTTC
CASGGGVTSSYNEQFF
>TRBV30|TRBD2|TRBJ2-7|many
TGTGTCTGGAGTAGTGGGACTAACTACGAGCAGTACTTC
CVWSSGTNYEQYF
>TRBV19|NA|TRBJ1-2|many
TGTGCCAGTAGTTCTGGACAGCCGGGGGACTATGGCTACACCTTC
CASSSGQPGDYGYTF
>TRBV20-1|TRBD1|TRBJ2-1|many
TGCAGTGCTAGAGAGTTTGCAGGGGGCGCCAGCAATGAGCAGTTCTTC
CSAREFAGGASNEQFF
>TRBV5-1|NA|TRBJ1-3|NA
TGCGCCAGCAGCCCAGACCCTACAGGGAACTCTGGAAACACCATATATTTT
CASSPDPTGNSGNTIYF
>TRBV11-2|TRBD2|TRBJ2-1|many
TGTGCCAGCAGCCTCCTTAGCGGGAGGAAATACAATGAGCAGTTCTTC
CASSLLSGRKYNEQFF
>TRBV28|NA|TRBJ2-3|many
TGTGCCAGCACCCGACCTGGGGGTAGCACAGATACGCAGTATTTT
CASTRPGGSTDTQYF
>TRBV20-1|TRBD2|TRBJ2-5|few
TGCAGTGCTAGAGGAGCGGGGGGCGCGGAGACCCAGTACTTC
CSARGAGGAETQYF
>TRBV19|NA|TRBJ1-5|many
TGTGCCAGTAGTATTGAGCCTGGAACAGACTTGACCCCTGGTCAGCCCCAGCATTTT
CASSIEPGTDLTPGQPQHF
>TRBV11-2|NA|TRBJ2-5|few
TGTGCCAGCAGCCCCGGTCAAGAGACCCAGCACTTC
CASSPGQETQHF
>TRBV10-3|NA|TRBJ1-1|NA
TGTGCCATCAGTGGACTAGACACAGAAGCTTTCTTT
CAISGLDTEAFF
>TRBV7-6|NA|TRBJ2-5|NA
TGTGCCAACAGCTCGATCGAGGCCCAGTACTTC
CANSSIEAQYF
>TRBV3-1|TRBD1|TRBJ2-1|many
TGTGCCAGCAGCCAGGGAACCGGACAGGCGGGGCAGTTCTTC
CASSQGTGQAGQFF
>TRBV12-3/TRBV12-4|TRBD1|TRBJ1-1|many
TGTGCCAGCAGTTCAGCCGGGACAGGGGGCAACACTGAAGCTTTCTTT
CASSSAGTGGNTEAFF
>TRBV2|NA|TRBJ2-5|many
TGTGCCAGCAGGTCCCAAGAGACCCAGTACTTC
CASRSQETQYF
>TRBV2|NA|TRBJ1-4|few
TGTGCCAGCAGTGAGCGAGGGCCAACTAATGAAAAACTGTTTTTT
CASSERGPTNEKLFF
>TRBV6-6|TRBD1|TRBJ1-4|many
TGTGCCAGCAGTTACCCCGGGACAGGAGATGAAAAACTGTTTTTT
CASSYPGTGDEKLFF
>TRBV10-3|TRBD1|TRBJ2-5|many
TGTGCCACCTCCTTAAGGGACAGGGGGCAAGAGACCCAGTACTTC
CATSLRDRGQETQYF
>TRBV13|TRBD2|TRBJ2-1|NA
TGTGCCAGCAGCACAAGGGGAGGGCCCCGCCACAATGAGCAGTTCTTC
CASSTRGGPRHNEQFF
>TRBV20-1|NA|TRBJ1-1|many
TGCAGTGCTAGAGGGCCACGAACACTGGGGGCCACGAACACTGAAGCTTTCTTT
CSARGPRTLGATNTEAFF
>TRBV11-3|NA|TRBJ2-1|many
TGTGCCAGCAGCTCCGAGGATTCCTACAATGAGCAGTTCTTC
CASSSEDSYNEQFF
>TRBV6-1|TRBD2|TRBJ2-1|once
TGTGCCAGCAGTGAGGGACTAGCGGGAAACAATGAGCAGTCCTTC
CASSEGLAGNNEQSF
>TRBV28|NA|TRBJ2-5|few
TGTGCCAGCAGCCCGCCCGAGGGGGGCCAAGAGACCCAGTACTTC
CASSPPEGGQETQYF
>TRBV10-2|NA|TRBJ1-1|few
TGCGCCAGCAGTGCCCAACAGAAACACCACACTGAAGCTTTCTTT
CASSAQQKHHTEAFF
>TRBV6-5|TRBD1|TRBJ1-6|few
TGTGCCAGCAGTTACTCGAGTGGGGACAGTAATTCACCCCTCCACTTT
CASSYSSGDSNSPLHF
>TRBV7-3|NA|TRBJ2-5|many
TGTGCCAGCAGCCCACGCGGGCGGGGTTACCAAGAGACCCAGTACTTC
CASSPRGRGYQETQYF
>TRBV18|NA|TRBJ2-6|few
TGTGCCAGCTCACCGAGGCTGAGCTCTGGGGCCAACGTCCTGACTTTC
CASSPRLSSGANVLTF
>TRBV5-1|NA|TRBJ2-3|few
TGCGCCAGCAGCTTGGGGGGTACAGGTTTGACAGATACGCAGTATTTT
CASSLGGTGLTDTQYF
>TRBV6-1|TRBD1|TRBJ2-7|few
TGTGCCAGCAGTTCTAGATTTGGGACAGGTCCTTCTTACGAGCAGTACTTC
CASSSRFGTGPSYEQYF
>TRBV20-1|TRBD1|TRBJ2-3|few
TGCAGTGGAAGGACAGGGGGAATAGATACGCAGTATTTT
CSGRTGGIDTQYF
>TRBV7-8|NA|TRBJ2-1|many
TGTGCCAGCAGGTTCCGGGACGCGTACAATGAGCAGTTCTTC
CASRFRDAYNEQFF
>TRBV4-1|TRBD1|TRBJ1-2|NA
TGCGCCAGCAGCCAACTGGGGACAGGGGCGGCGAGTGGCTACACCTTC
CASSQLGTGAASGYTF